This TCR beta chain derives from a study of blood T cell repertoires in COVID-19. The assay was immunoSEQ multiplex PCR, and TCRdb's table has in-frame clones only and misses some. The sample yields approximately 390,000 clones, roughly 89% seen once. Grouping used clinical history reported by participants in a survey and questionnaire. The sequenced sample was PBMCs or T cells enriched from blood (not recorded which). The source of this sequence is a woman aged 50 to 60 who had recovered from COVID-19.

CDR3 residues: CASSPGRSTEAFF. CDR3 DNA: TGTGCCAGTAGCCCTGGCAGGTCCACTGAAGCTTTCTTT. The chain carries TRBV19 and TRBJ1-1; no clear D gene. V shed 6 bases and J shed 4 bases, with 12 bases lying between them. CDR1 is LNHDA and CDR2 is SQIVND in the germline V gene (reference sequence). This CDR3 contains 13 residues. Looking up the rest from reference TRBV19 and TRBJ1-1 gives the full variable domain: DGGITQSPKYLFRKEGQNVTLSCEQNLNHDAMYWYRQDPGQGLRLIYYSQIVNDFQKGDIAEGYSVSREKKESFPLTVTSAQKNPTAFYLCASSPGRSTEAFFGQGTRLTVV.